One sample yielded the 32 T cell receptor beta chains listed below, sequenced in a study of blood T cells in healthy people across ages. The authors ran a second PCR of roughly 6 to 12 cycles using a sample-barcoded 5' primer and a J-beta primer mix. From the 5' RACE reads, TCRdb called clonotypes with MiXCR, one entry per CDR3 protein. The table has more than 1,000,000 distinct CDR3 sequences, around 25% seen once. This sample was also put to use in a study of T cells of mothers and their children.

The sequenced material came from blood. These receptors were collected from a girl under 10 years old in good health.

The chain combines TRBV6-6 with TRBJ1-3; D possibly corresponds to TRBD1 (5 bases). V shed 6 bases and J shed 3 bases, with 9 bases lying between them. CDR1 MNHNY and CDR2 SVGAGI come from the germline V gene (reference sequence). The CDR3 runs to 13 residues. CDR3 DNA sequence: TGTGCCAGCAGCCAAACAGGTGGAAACACCATATATTTT. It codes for CASSQTGGNTIYF.

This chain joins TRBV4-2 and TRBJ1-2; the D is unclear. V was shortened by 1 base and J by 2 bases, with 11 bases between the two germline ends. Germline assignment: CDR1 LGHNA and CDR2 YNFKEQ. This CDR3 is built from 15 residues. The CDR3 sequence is CASSQAEASNYGYTF. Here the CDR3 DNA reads TGTGCCAGCAGCCAAGCTGAAGCCAGCAACTATGGCTACACCTTC.

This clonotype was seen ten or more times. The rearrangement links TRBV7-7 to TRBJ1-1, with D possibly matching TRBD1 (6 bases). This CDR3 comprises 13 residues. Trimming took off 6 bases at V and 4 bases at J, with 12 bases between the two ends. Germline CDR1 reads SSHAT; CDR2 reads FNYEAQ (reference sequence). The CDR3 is CASSSGGGTEAFF. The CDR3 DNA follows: TGTGCCAGCAGTTCGGGAGGGGGCACTGAAGCTTTCTTT.

CDR3 in DNA: TGTGCCAGCAGCCAAGAATTAGGTCTCTCTGGGGCCAACGTCCTGACTTTC. The encoded protein is CASSQELGLSGANVLTF. The gene calls are TRBV4-2 and TRBJ2-6; D gene ambiguous. The V gene's germline CDR1 is LGHNA and CDR2 YNFKEQ. V was cut by 0 bases and J by 0 bases, with 9 bases left in between. The CDR3 is 17 amino acids.

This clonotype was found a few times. This chain's CDR3 is CASSLSFRDWLAGTYEQFF. For the CDR3, the DNA is TGTGCCAGCAGCTTATCCTTCAGGGACTGGCTAGCGGGGACCTATGAGCAGTTCTTC. The J gene is TRBJ2-1, the V gene TRBV11-3; TRBD2 matches 9 bases. CDR1 is SGHNT and CDR2 is YENEEA in the germline V gene. V was pared by 2 bases and J by 8 bases, with 19 bases of the junction left unmatched. The CDR3 sequence is 19 residues long.

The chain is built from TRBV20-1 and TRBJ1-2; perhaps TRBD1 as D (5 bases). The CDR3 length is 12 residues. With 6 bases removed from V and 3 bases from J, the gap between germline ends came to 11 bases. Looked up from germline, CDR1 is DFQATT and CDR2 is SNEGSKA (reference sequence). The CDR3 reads CSASREHYGYTF. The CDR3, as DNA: TGCAGTGCGTCCAGGGAACACTATGGCTACACCTTC.

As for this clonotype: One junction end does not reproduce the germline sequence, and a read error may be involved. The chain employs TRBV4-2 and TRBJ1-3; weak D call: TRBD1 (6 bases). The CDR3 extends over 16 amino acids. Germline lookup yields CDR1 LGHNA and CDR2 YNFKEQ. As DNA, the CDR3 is TGTGCCAGCAGCCAAGACTTAAGGGGGTCTGGAAACACCATACATTTT. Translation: CASSQDLRGSGNTIHF.

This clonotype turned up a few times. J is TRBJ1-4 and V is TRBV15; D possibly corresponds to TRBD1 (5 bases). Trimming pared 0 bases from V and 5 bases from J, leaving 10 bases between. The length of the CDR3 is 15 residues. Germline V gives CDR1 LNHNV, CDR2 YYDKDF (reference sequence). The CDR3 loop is CATSRDSQGNEKLFF. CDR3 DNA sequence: TGTGCCACCAGCAGAGACTCCCAGGGAAATGAAAAACTGTTTTTT.

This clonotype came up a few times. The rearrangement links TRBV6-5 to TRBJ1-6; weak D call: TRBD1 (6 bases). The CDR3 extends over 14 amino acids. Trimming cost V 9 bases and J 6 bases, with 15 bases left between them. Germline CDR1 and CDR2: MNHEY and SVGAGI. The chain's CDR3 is CASRRGTFNSPLHF. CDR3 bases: TGTGCCAGTCGGAGGGGGACCTTTAATTCACCCCTCCACTTT.

The CDR3 DNA follows: TGCGCCAGCAGGGATCCACGGAGCACTGAAGCTTTCTTT. Translated: CASRDPRSTEAFF. The chain combines TRBV4-1 with TRBJ1-1; D remains ambiguous. The CDR3 has 13 amino acids. Trimming stripped 6 bases from V and 4 bases from J, with 12 bases between. From germline, CDR1 is MGHRA and CDR2 YSYEKL.

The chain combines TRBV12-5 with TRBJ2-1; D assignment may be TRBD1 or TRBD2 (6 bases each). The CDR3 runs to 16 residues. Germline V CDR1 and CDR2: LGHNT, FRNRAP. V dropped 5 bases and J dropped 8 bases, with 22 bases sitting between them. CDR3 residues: CASGLLGGPTWDEQFF. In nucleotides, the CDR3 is TGTGCTAGTGGTCTCCTCGGGGGCCCGACCTGGGATGAGCAGTTCTTC.

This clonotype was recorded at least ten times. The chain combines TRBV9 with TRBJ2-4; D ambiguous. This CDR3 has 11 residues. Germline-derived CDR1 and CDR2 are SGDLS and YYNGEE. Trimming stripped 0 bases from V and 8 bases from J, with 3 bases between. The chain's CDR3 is CASSVDDIQYF. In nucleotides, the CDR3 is TGTGCCAGCAGCGTAGATGACATTCAGTACTTC.

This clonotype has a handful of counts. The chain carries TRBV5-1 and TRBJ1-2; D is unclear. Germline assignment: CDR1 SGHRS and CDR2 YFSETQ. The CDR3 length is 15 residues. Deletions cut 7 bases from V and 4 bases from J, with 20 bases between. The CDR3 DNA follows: TGCGCCAGCCGACCGCCAGCCATGGACGGCTATGGCTACACCTTC. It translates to CASRPPAMDGYGYTF.

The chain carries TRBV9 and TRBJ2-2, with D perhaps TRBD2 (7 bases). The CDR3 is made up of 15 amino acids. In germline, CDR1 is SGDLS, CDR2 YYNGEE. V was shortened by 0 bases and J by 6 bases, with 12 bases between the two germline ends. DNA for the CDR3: TGTGCCAGCAGCGTAGTACAGGGAGGGTCCGGGGAGCTGTTTTTT. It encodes CASSVVQGGSGELFF. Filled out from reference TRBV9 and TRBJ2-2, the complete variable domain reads DSGVTQTPKHLITATGQRVTLRCSPRSGDLSVYWYQQSLDQGLQFLIQYYNGEERAKGNILERFSAQQFPDLHSELNLSSLELGDSALYFCASSVVQGGSGELFFGEGSRLTVL.

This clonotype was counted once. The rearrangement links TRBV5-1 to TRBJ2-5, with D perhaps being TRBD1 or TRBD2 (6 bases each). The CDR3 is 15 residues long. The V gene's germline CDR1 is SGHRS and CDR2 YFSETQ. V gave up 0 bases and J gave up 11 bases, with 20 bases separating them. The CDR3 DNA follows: TGCGCCAGCAGCTTGGAGGGGGGACCCTTAGAGGAGCAGTACTTC. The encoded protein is CASSLEGGPLEEQYF.

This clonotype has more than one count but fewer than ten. CDR3 bases: TGCGCCAGCAGCTTGTACAGGGCAGAGGGAAGAACCGGGGAGCTGTTTTTT. This codes for CASSLYRAEGRTGELFF. J is TRBJ2-2 and V is TRBV5-1; D is possibly TRBD1 (6 bases). The germline CDR1 and CDR2 sequences are SGHRS and YFSETQ. V was trimmed by 1 base and J by 5 bases, leaving 18 bases between them. This CDR3 is 17 amino acids long.

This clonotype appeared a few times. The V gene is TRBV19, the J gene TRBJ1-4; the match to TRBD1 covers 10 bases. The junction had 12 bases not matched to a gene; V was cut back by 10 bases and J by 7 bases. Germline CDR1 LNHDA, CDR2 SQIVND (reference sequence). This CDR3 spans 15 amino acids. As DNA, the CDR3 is TGTGCCACCGCGGACAGGGGGGACCGGGGTGAAAAACTGTTTTTT. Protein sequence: CATADRGDRGEKLFF. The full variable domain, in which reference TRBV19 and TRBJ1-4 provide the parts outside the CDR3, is DGGITQSPKYLFRKEGQNVTLSCEQNLNHDAMYWYRQDPGQGLRLIYYSQIVNDFQKGDIAEGYSVSREKKESFPLTVTSAQKNPTAFYLCATADRGDRGEKLFFGSGTQLSVL.

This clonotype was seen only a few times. The CDR3 spells CSVEDQRSSYNEQFF. The CDR3 DNA follows: TGCAGCGTTGAAGATCAACGGAGCTCCTACAATGAGCAGTTCTTC. The V call is TRBV29-1, the J call TRBJ2-1; D is unclear. The CDR3 sequence is 15 residues long. Germline values: CDR1 SQVTM, CDR2 ANQGSEA. V was pared by 0 bases and J by 0 bases, with 9 bases between.

As DNA, the CDR3 is TGCAGCGTTGGCGCGGGAGTTTCCAAAAACATTCAGTACTTC. It yields the protein CSVGAGVSKNIQYF. The V and J genes are TRBV29-1 and TRBJ2-4; 7 bases match TRBD2. Germline V gene sequence: CDR1 SQVTM, CDR2 ANQGSEA. This CDR3 has 14 amino acids. Losses at the gene ends were 4 bases for V and 2 bases for J; bases not matched to a gene: 5.

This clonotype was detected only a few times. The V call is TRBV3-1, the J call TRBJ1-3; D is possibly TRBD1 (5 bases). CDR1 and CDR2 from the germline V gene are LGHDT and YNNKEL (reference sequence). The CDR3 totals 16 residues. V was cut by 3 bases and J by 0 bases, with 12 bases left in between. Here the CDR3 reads CASSQTAPSSGNTIYF. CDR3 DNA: TGTGCCAGCAGCCAGACAGCGCCTAGCTCTGGAAACACCATATATTTT.

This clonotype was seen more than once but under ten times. CDR3 protein: CASNNPNEKLFF. The CDR3 nucleotides read TGTGCCAGCAACAACCCTAATGAAAAACTGTTTTTT. The chain is built from TRBV7-9 and TRBJ1-4; unclear D gene. V was shortened by 7 bases and J by 3 bases, with 6 bases between the two germline ends. There are 12 residues in the CDR3. Germline V gives CDR1 SEHNR, CDR2 FQNEAQ (reference sequence).

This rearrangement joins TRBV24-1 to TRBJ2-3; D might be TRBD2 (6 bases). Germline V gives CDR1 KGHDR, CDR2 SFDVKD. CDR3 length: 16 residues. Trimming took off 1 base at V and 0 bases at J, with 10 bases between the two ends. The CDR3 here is CATSDLRTTSTDTQYF. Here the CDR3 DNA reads TGTGCCACCAGTGATTTAAGGACTACTAGCACAGATACGCAGTATTTT.

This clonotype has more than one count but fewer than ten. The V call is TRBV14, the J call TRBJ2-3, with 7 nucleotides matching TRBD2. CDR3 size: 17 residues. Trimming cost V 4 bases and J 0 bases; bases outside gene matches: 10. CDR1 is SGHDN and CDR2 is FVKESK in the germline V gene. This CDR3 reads CASSPFRGGESTDTQYF. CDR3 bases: TGTGCCAGCAGCCCCTTTCGCGGGGGAGAAAGCACAGATACGCAGTATTTT.

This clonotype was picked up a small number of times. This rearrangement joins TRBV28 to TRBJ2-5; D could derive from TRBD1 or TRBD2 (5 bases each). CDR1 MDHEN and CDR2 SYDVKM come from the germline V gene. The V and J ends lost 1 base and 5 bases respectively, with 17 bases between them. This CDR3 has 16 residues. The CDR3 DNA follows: TGTGCCAGCAGTTTATATTGGGCCGAAGAGGGGGAGACCCAGTACTTC. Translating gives CASSLYWAEEGETQYF.

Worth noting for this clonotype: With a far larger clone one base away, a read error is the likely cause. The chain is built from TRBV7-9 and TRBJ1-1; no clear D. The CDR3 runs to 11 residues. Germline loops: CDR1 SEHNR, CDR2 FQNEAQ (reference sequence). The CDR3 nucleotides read TGTGCCAGCAGCTGGGGTACTGCAGCTTTCTTT. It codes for CASSWGTAAFF.

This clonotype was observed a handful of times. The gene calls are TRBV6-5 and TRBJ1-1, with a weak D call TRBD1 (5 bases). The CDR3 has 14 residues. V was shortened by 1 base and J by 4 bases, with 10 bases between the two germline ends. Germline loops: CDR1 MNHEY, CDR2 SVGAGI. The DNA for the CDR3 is TGTGCCAGCAGTTACTTTCCCGGGGGCACTGAAGCTTTCTTT. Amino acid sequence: CASSYFPGGTEAFF.

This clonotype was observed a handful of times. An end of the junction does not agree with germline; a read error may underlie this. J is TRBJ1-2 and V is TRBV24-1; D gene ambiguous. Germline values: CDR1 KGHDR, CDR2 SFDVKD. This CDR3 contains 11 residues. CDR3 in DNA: TGTGCCACCAGTGGTTTGGGTGGCTACACCTTC. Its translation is CATSGLGGYTF.

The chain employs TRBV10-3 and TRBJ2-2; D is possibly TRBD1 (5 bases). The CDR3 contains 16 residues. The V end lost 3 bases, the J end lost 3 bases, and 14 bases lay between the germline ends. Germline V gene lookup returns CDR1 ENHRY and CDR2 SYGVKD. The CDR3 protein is CAISEAPQGYTGELFF. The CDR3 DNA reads TGTGCCATCAGTGAAGCTCCGCAGGGCTACACCGGGGAGCTGTTTTTT.

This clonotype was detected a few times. The CDR3 loop is CASSYSVQAPYNEQFF. The CDR3 DNA reads as TGTGCCAGCAGTTACTCGGTCCAGGCCCCCTACAATGAGCAGTTCTTC. V usage is TRBV6-5 and J usage is TRBJ2-1; no reliable D call. The ends were cut back, 0 bases at V and 2 bases at J, with 11 bases in the middle. The germline CDR1 and CDR2 sequences are MNHEY and SVGAGI. The CDR3 has 16 residues.

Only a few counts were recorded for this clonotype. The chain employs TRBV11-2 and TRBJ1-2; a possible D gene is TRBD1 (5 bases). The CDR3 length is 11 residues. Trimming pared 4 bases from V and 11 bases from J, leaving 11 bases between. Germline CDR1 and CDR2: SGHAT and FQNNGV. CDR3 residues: CASSWGVGYTF. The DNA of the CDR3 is TGTGCCAGCAGCTGGGGGGTCGGTTACACCTTC. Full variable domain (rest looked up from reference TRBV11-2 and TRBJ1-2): EAGVAQSPRYKIIEKRQSVAFWCNPISGHATLYWYQQILGQGPKLLIQFQNNGVVDDSQLPKDRFSAERLKGVDSTLKIQPAKLEDSAVYLCASSWGVGYTFGSGTRLTVV.

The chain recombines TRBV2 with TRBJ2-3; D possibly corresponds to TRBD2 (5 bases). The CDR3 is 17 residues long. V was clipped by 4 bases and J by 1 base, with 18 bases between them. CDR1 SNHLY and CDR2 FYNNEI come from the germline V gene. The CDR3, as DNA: TGTGCCAGCAGTGGGACTGGGCCTCTTGGACGCACAGATACGCAGTATTTT. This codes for CASSGTGPLGRTDTQYF. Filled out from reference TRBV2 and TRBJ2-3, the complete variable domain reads EPEVTQTPSHQVTQMGQEVILRCVPISNHLYFYWYRQILGQKVEFLVSFYNNEISEKSEIFDDQFSVERPDGSNFTLKIRSTKLEDSAMYFCASSGTGPLGRTDTQYFGPGTRLTVL.

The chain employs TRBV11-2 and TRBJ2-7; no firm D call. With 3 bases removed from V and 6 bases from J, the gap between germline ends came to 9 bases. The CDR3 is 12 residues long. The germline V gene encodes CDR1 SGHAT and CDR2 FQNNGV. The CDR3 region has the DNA TGTGCCAGCAGCTTCTCCGATGGCGAGCAGTACTTC. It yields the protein CASSFSDGEQYF.